This T cell receptor beta chain originates from a study of Ad26.COV2.S vaccination and SARS-CoV-2 variants. The overall study: Donor joined the COV1001 Ad26.COV2.S trial arm. Ad26.COV2.S given intramuscularly, once or twice 56 days apart. Study outcomes and limitations: CD8+ and CD4+ T cells specific for spike reportedly responded with substantial breadth after vaccination. Non-spike TCR breadth showed similarity between vaccine and placebo recipients.

Sequenced by immunoSEQ multiplex PCR; TCRdb stores in-frame clones only, minus some. The data contain 400,000 to 450,000 clones, 90% of them singletons. In regard to this clone: Antigen unknown.

CDR1 is MDHEN, CDR2 SYDVKM, per germline. The V end lost 7 bases, the J end lost 4 bases, and 13 bases lay between the germline ends. CDR3 length: 13 amino acids. Specified treatment: roughly 20 received Ad26.COV2.S at low or high dose, single or two shots; five or six received placebo; per-sample allocation not given. The study sampled participants on day 63 after the first vaccine or placebo injection. The chain is built from TRBV28 and TRBJ2-5, with D perhaps TRBD1 (5 bases). The receptor's source is a person between 18 and 60 years old who received the Ad26.COV2.S COVID-19 vaccine or a placebo. Here the sequenced sample was peripheral blood, taken in a trial of Ad26.COV2.S vaccine versus placebo. The CDR3 DNA is TGTGCCAGCATCTCAGGGCAGGGAGAGACCCAGTACTTC. Encoded protein: CASISGQGETQYF.